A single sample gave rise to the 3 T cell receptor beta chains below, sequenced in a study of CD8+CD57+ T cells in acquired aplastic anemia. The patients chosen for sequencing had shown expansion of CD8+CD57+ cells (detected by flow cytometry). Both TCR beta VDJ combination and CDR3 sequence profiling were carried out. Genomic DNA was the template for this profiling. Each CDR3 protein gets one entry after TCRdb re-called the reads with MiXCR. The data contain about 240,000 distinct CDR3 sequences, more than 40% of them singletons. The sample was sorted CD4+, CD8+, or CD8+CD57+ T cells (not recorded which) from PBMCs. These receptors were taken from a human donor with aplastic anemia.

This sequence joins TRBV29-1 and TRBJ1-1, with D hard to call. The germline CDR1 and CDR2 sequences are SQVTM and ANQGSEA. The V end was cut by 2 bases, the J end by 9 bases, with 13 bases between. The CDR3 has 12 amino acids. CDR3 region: CSVESGLAQAFF. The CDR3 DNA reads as TGCAGCGTTGAAAGCGGACTAGCCCAAGCTTTCTTT.

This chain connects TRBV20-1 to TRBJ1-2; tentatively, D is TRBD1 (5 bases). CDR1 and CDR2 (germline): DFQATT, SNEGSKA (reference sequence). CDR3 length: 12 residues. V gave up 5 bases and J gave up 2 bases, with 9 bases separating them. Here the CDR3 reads CSAGDRNYGYTF. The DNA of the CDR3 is TGCAGTGCTGGCGACAGAAACTATGGCTACACCTTC.

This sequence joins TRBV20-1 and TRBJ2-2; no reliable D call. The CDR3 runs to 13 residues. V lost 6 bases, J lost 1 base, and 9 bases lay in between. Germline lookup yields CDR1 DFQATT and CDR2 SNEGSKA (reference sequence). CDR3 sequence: CSASAENTGELFF. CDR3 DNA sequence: TGCAGTGCCAGCGCAGAGAACACCGGGGAGCTGTTTTTT.